This passage covers 30 T cell receptor beta chains from one sample sequenced in a study of Ad26.COV2.S vaccination and SARS-CoV-2 variants. This sample's treatment: about 20 received Ad26.COV2.S at low or high dose, single or two shots; a few received placebo; per-sample allocation not given. The study sampled participants on day 63 after the first vaccine or placebo injection. Sequenced by immunoSEQ multiplex PCR; TCRdb stores in-frame clones only, minus some. The repertoire holds roughly 410,000 clones, about four fifths seen once, with around 7.4% in the top ten. The starting material was peripheral blood, obtained in a trial of Ad26.COV2.S vaccine versus placebo. These receptors all stem from a person aged 18 to 65 who received the Ad26.COV2.S COVID-19 vaccine or a placebo.

CDR3 loop: CASSEQGENEQFF. The CDR3 coding sequence is TGTGCCAGCAGTGAACAGGGGGAAAATGAGCAGTTCTTC. The gene calls are TRBV6-4 and TRBJ2-1, with 8 nucleotides matching TRBD1. CDR1 and CDR2 from the germline V gene are MRHNA and SNTAGT. The ends lost 3 bases at V and 7 bases at J; junction bases unmatched: 2. This CDR3 has 13 amino acids.

The chain recombines TRBV27 with TRBJ1-6, with no clear D. Trimming removed 2 bases at V and 4 bases at J, with 3 bases between. This CDR3 spans 13 amino acids. Germline V gene data show CDR1 as MNHEY and CDR2 as SMNVEV (reference sequence). This CDR3 reads CASSLAYNSPLHF. The CDR3, as DNA: TGTGCCAGCAGTTTAGCGTATAATTCACCCCTCCACTTT.

The chain joins TRBV6-5 to TRBJ2-7, with 10 bases identical to TRBD2. V was clipped by 0 bases and J by 4 bases; unmatched bases: 6. Germline assignment: CDR1 MNHEY and CDR2 SVGAGI. The CDR3 totals 16 residues. In DNA form, the CDR3 reads TGTGCCAGCAGTTACTCTGAGGCTAGCGGGAGTTACGAGCAGTACTTC. This codes for CASSYSEASGSYEQYF.

This clone came up once. The gene calls are TRBV29-1 and TRBJ1-1; weak D call: TRBD1 (5 bases). V dropped 3 bases and J dropped 8 bases, with 13 bases sitting between them. CDR1 is SQVTM and CDR2 is ANQGSEA in the germline V gene. The CDR3 is 12 residues long. The CDR3 nucleotides are TGCAGCGTTGAGAAGGGCAGGGCAGAAGCTTTCTTT. Its translation is CSVEKGRAEAFF.

CDR3: CSASSAGLGTGELFF. CDR3 coding DNA: TGCAGTGCTAGTTCGGCGGGATTGGGAACCGGGGAGCTGTTTTTT. The chain joins TRBV20-1 to TRBJ2-2; weak D call: TRBD2 (6 bases). Trimming pared 3 bases from V and 5 bases from J, leaving 16 bases between. Germline CDR1 is DFQATT and CDR2 is SNEGSKA (reference sequence). This CDR3 comprises 15 residues.

This chain connects TRBV5-1 to TRBJ1-1; TRBD1 might be the D (5 bases). V lost 4 bases and J 2 bases, leaving 15 bases between the germline ends. The germline V gene has CDR1 SGHRS and CDR2 YFSETQ. This CDR3 comprises 15 residues. CDR3 in DNA: TGCGCCAGCAGCAGATCGGGCGGGGGAAACACTGAAGCTTTCTTT. Its translation is CASSRSGGGNTEAFF.

This clone showed up just a few times. V gene TRBV7-3 combines with J gene TRBJ2-7, with 7 bases fitting TRBD2. The ends lost 5 bases at V and 5 bases at J; junction bases unmatched: 9. The germline V gene has CDR1 SGHTA and CDR2 FQGTGA. The CDR3 sequence is 14 residues long. The CDR3 loop is CASSPGLPKDEQYF. The DNA of the CDR3 is TGTGCCAGCAGCCCGGGACTACCTAAGGACGAGCAGTACTTC.

This chain connects TRBV21-1 to TRBJ1-2; the table's D call, TRBD1, has no DNA check behind it. TRBV21-1 is labeled a pseudogene. The CDR3 runs to 14 residues. The CDR3 DNA is TGTGCCAGCTTTCAAAGACAGGGACTTTATGGCTACACCTTC. It specifies CASFQRQGLYGYTF.

There are many counts of this clone. The chain employs TRBV5-1 and TRBJ2-7; 10 bases fit TRBD2. The CDR3 is 14 amino acids. The germline CDR1 and CDR2 sequences are SGHRS and YFSETQ. After removal of 3 bases from V and 7 bases from J, the junction contained 7 bases not matched to a gene. The CDR3 sequence: CASSSSGRGFEQYF. For the CDR3, the DNA is TGCGCCAGCAGCTCAAGCGGGAGGGGTTTTGAGCAGTACTTC.

This chain uses TRBV4-1 with TRBJ2-2; 8 bases match TRBD1. The CDR3 contains 17 residues. Germline CDR1 MGHRA, CDR2 YSYEKL. The V and J ends lost 1 base and 7 bases, in that order; junction bases with no gene match: 11. CDR3 sequence (DNA): TGCGCCAGCAGCCAAGTTCCCGACCAGGGGGCGAACGGGGAGCTGTTTTTT. It codes for CASSQVPDQGANGELFF.

This rearrangement joins TRBV6-5 to TRBJ2-2, with D unclear. Deletions cut 7 bases from V and 2 bases from J, with 11 bases between. The germline CDR1 and CDR2 sequences are MNHEY and SVGAGI. This CDR3 is built from 14 residues. The CDR3 sequence: CASIMRPNTGELFF. CDR3 bases: TGTGCCAGCATCATGCGGCCTAACACCGGGGAGCTGTTTTTT.

As DNA, the CDR3 is TGTGCCAGCAGCCCCCAAGCAACAGATACGCAGTATTTT. It encodes CASSPQATDTQYF. The gene calls are TRBV5-6 and TRBJ2-3; D is undetermined. The CDR3 is 13 amino acids. Trimming stripped 4 bases from V and 3 bases from J, with 9 bases between. Germline values: CDR1 SGHDT, CDR2 YYEEEE.

CDR3 bases: TGCGCCAGCACGGGACAGGGATTAGAGGGCTACACCTTC. Its protein is CASTGQGLEGYTF. This chain connects TRBV10-2 to TRBJ1-2; 9 bases match TRBD1. The CDR3 length is 13 residues. The ends lost 7 bases at V and 8 bases at J; junction bases unmatched: 8. In germline, CDR1 is WSHSY, CDR2 SAAADI.

This sequence joins TRBV29-1 and TRBJ1-2; the match to TRBD1 covers 9 bases. CDR1 is SQVTM, CDR2 ANQGSEA, per germline. The CDR3 has 13 residues. The J segment lost 8 bases and the V segment lost 0 bases, leaving 4 bases of the junction unmatched. The CDR3, as DNA: TGCAGCGTTGAAGATGGGACAGGGACCGGCTACACCTTC. Its protein product is CSVEDGTGTGYTF.

The chain joins TRBV5-1 to TRBJ1-2; tentative D call: TRBD1 (6 bases). Trimming cost V 0 bases and J 2 bases, with 11 bases left between them. Germline V gene sequence: CDR1 SGHRS, CDR2 YFSETQ. This CDR3 has 15 amino acids. This chain's CDR3 is CASSLVQGFNYGYTF. The DNA of the CDR3 is TGCGCCAGCAGCTTGGTACAGGGATTCAACTATGGCTACACCTTC.

The rearrangement joins TRBV20-1 to TRBJ1-1; D uncertain. This CDR3 contains 11 residues. Trimming took off 5 bases at V and 11 bases at J, with 15 bases between the two ends. Per germline, CDR1 DFQATT and CDR2 SNEGSKA (reference sequence). This CDR3 is CSAGPLLGAFF. CDR3 sequence (DNA): TGCAGTGCTGGACCTCTACTCGGGGCTTTCTTT.

The chain is built from TRBV7-9 and TRBJ1-3; D is undetermined. V was cut by 4 bases and J by 4 bases, with 11 bases left in between. CDR1 SEHNR and CDR2 FQNEAQ come from the germline V gene (reference sequence). CDR3 length equals 14 residues. CDR3 nucleotides: TGTGCCAGCAGCTCCTCTAACGGGGGAAACACCATATATTTT. Residues: CASSSSNGGNTIYF.

This clone was counted only a few times. The rearrangement joins TRBV2 to TRBJ1-2; no clear D. The germline CDR1 and CDR2 sequences are SNHLY and FYNNEI. Trimming cost V 2 bases and J 0 bases, with 4 bases left between them. This CDR3 region has 13 residues. CDR3 DNA sequence: TGTGCCAGCAGTGAACAGGCTAACTATGGCTACACCTTC. As protein: CASSEQANYGYTF.

The chain employs TRBV5-1 and TRBJ2-7, with D possibly being TRBD1 (5 bases). The CDR3 runs to 15 residues. Trimming took 4 bases from V and 1 from J, leaving 15 bases between them. Germline V gene sequence: CDR1 SGHRS, CDR2 YFSETQ. The CDR3 coding sequence is TGCGCCAGCAGCCCAGGGTTCTTCAAATCCTACGAGCAGTACTTC. It specifies CASSPGFFKSYEQYF.

The chain joins TRBV4-2 to TRBJ2-1; 7 bases are a match to TRBD2. V lost 4 bases to trimming and J lost 5 bases; unmatched junction nucleotides: 11. Germline values: CDR1 LGHNA, CDR2 YNFKEQ. The CDR3 consists of 16 residues. CDR3 sequence (DNA): TGTGCCAGCAGCCGACAAGGACTAGTTTTCGACAATGAGCAGTTCTTC. Its translation is CASSRQGLVFDNEQFF.

The chain has TRBV18 and TRBJ1-1, with 8 nucleotides matching TRBD1. The CDR3 runs 14 residues. Germline V gene sequence: CDR1 KGHSH, CDR2 LQKENI. With V trimmed by 8 bases and J by 1 base, 6 bases remained unmatched. CDR3 DNA: TGTGCCAGCGTCCGACAGGGGACGAACACTGAAGCTTTCTTT. It translates to CASVRQGTNTEAFF.

The genes are TRBV6-5 and TRBJ2-1; either TRBD1 or TRBD2 may fit D (5 bases each). The CDR3 length is 15 residues. Germline-derived CDR1 and CDR2 are MNHEY and SVGAGI. V lost 5 bases to trimming and J lost 3 bases, with 14 bases between them. This chain's CDR3 is CASSQSGPVYNEQFF. The DNA of the CDR3 is TGTGCCAGCAGTCAATCGGGACCCGTCTACAATGAGCAGTTCTTC.

The chain is built from TRBV4-3 and TRBJ2-1; 11 bases map to TRBD2. CDR1 is LGHNA and CDR2 is YSLEER in the germline V gene. This CDR3 is built from 17 residues. After removal of 0 bases from V and 7 bases from J, the junction contained 8 bases not matched to a gene. In DNA form, the CDR3 reads TGCGCCAGCAGCCAAGATCCATTAGCGGGGGGGTCAAATGAGCAGTTCTTC. It is translated as CASSQDPLAGGSNEQFF.

J is TRBJ1-6 and V is TRBV18; D is ambiguous. Trimming took 3 bases from V and 5 from J, leaving 11 bases between them. The V gene's germline CDR1 is KGHSH and CDR2 LQKENI. This CDR3 is built from 15 residues. CDR3: CASSPFQRNNSPLHF. CDR3 bases: TGTGCCAGCTCACCTTTTCAACGGAATAATTCACCCCTCCACTTT. The entire variable domain, with the rest obtained from reference TRBV18 and TRBJ1-6, is as follows: NAGVMQNPRHLVRRRGQEARLRCSPMKGHSHVYWYRQLPEEGLKFMVYLQKENIIDESGMPKERFSAEFPKEGPSILRIQQVVRGDSAAYFCASSPFQRNNSPLHFGNGTRLTVT.

The gene calls are TRBV7-9 and TRBJ2-2, with D perhaps assigned TRBD1 or TRBD2 (5 bases each). Germline values: CDR1 SEHNR, CDR2 FQNEAQ (reference sequence). Trimming shortened V by 3 bases and J by 4 bases, and 12 bases separated the two germline ends. The CDR3 covers 15 residues. The CDR3 region is CASSFLGVATGELFF. The CDR3 bases are TGTGCCAGCAGCTTTTTGGGGGTTGCCACCGGGGAGCTGTTTTTT.

V and J are TRBV4-2 and TRBJ1-1; TRBD1 is a possible D gene (6 bases). The CDR3 is 14 residues long. V lost 4 bases, J lost 3 bases, and 12 bases lay in between. Germline CDR1 is LGHNA and CDR2 is YNFKEQ. CDR3 protein: CASSPLGGDTEAFF. The CDR3 bases are TGTGCCAGCAGCCCGCTAGGGGGTGACACTGAAGCTTTCTTT.

The chain employs TRBV24-1 and TRBJ2-2; 13 nucleotides agree with TRBD2. Germline CDR1 reads KGHDR; CDR2 reads SFDVKD. The CDR3 is 16 residues long. The J segment lost 5 bases and the V segment lost 6 bases, leaving 5 bases of the junction unmatched. CDR3 protein: CATSYWTSGSTGELFF. For the CDR3, the DNA is TGTGCCACCAGTTATTGGACTAGCGGGAGTACCGGGGAGCTGTTTTTT.

This chain connects TRBV6-5 to TRBJ1-5; D is uncertain. With 5 bases removed from V and 7 bases from J, the gap between germline ends came to 18 bases. Germline-derived CDR1 and CDR2 are MNHEY and SVGAGI. CDR3 length: 15 amino acids. The DNA of the CDR3 is TGTGCCAGCAGTCTCGATCACCTGAATGGACAGCCCCAGCATTTT. As protein: CASSLDHLNGQPQHF.

This rearrangement joins TRBV16 to TRBJ2-7; a weak D match, TRBD2 (5 bases). From germline, CDR1 is KGHSY and CDR2 FQNENV. CDR3 length: 13 residues. V lost 4 bases to trimming and J lost 3 bases, with 10 bases between them. CDR3 coding DNA: TGTGCCAGCAGCCCATACCGGGACTACGAGCAGTACTTC. As protein: CASSPYRDYEQYF.

About this clone: Different DNA sequences within this sample yield the same CDR3. The chain uses TRBV6-5 and TRBJ2-2; 8 nucleotides line up with TRBD1. Germline CDR1 is MNHEY and CDR2 is SVGAGI. The CDR3 sequence is 15 residues long. V shed 6 bases, J shed 1 base, and the junction held 4 bases outside the gene matches. The CDR3 sequence: CASSLGQVNTGELFF. The CDR3 DNA sequence: TGTGCCAGCAGCTTGGGACAGGTGAACACCGGGGAGCTGTTTTTT.